One and the same sample provided the 15 T cell receptor beta chains below, sequenced in a study of T cells after yellow fever vaccination. TCRdb recomputed calls from the 5' RACE reads with MiXCR, one row per CDR3 protein. The top ten hold 15% to 20% of the sample, which has a few hundred thousand distinct CDR3 sequences, approximately 8% seen once. Sample: PBMCs, taken approximately 40 days after the first yellow fever vaccination. These receptors came from a young man who received the YFV17D yellow fever vaccine.

This clonotype turned up a few times. The gene calls are TRBV20-1 and TRBJ2-7; D remains unclear. Between the trimmed V and J ends, which lost 0 bases and 4 bases, there was a span of 13 bases. The CDR3 has 14 amino acids. Germline V lookup: CDR1 DFQATT, CDR2 SNEGSKA (reference sequence). CDR3 coding DNA: TGCAGTGCTAGAGATCCACACCGGCTGTACGAGCAGTACTTC. It translates to CSARDPHRLYEQYF.

This clonotype was recorded a few times. This chain uses TRBV6-5 with TRBJ2-3, with 10 nucleotides matching TRBD1. CDR3 length: 16 amino acids. The trim removed 0 bases at V and 4 bases at J, leaving 4 bases unmatched. Germline V CDR1 and CDR2: MNHEY, SVGAGI. The CDR3 DNA is TGTGCCAGCAGTTACTCCGGACAGGGGGGGGCAGATACGCAGTATTTT. This codes for CASSYSGQGGADTQYF.

In its sample, this clonotype was seen a few times. The chain employs TRBV5-1 and TRBJ1-2; perhaps TRBD1 as D (6 bases). This CDR3 has 13 amino acids. V was clipped by 2 bases and J by 10 bases, with 15 bases between them. The germline CDR1 and CDR2 sequences are SGHRS and YFSETQ. The CDR3 sequence: CASSLASRGIYTF. In DNA, the CDR3 is TGCGCCAGCAGCTTAGCATCCAGGGGTATCTACACCTTC. The variable domain in full, completed from reference TRBV5-1 and TRBJ1-2, reads KAGVTQTPRYLIKTRGQQVTLSCSPISGHRSVSWYQQTPGQGLQFLFEYFSETQRNKGNFPGRFSGRQFSNSRSEMNVSTLELGDSALYLCASSLASRGIYTFGSGTRLTVV.

This clonotype has more than one count but fewer than ten. The genes are TRBV20-1 and TRBJ2-5, with 8 bases lining up with TRBD2. This CDR3 is 12 amino acids long. The V segment lost 6 bases and the J segment 4 bases; nucleotides outside the gene matches: 4. Germline V lookup: CDR1 DFQATT, CDR2 SNEGSKA (reference sequence). The CDR3 loop reads CSAPGGRETQYF. The CDR3 DNA reads TGCAGTGCCCCGGGGGGGCGAGAGACCCAGTACTTC.

The chain is built from TRBV7-2 and TRBJ2-2; TRBD2 matches 7 bases. Unmatched junction bases numbered 7, after V lost 6 bases and J lost 3 bases. Germline CDR1 and CDR2: SGHTA and FQGNSA. The CDR3 sequence is 15 residues long. DNA of the CDR3: TGTGCCAGCAGACCGGGACTAAGCCACACCGGGGAGCTGTTTTTT. Protein: CASRPGLSHTGELFF.

This clonotype was seen only a few times. The chain is built from TRBV7-3 and TRBJ2-3; 8 nucleotides agree with TRBD1. The CDR3 covers 14 residues. V shed 5 bases, J shed 9 bases, and the junction held 10 bases outside the gene matches. Looked up from germline, CDR1 is SGHTA and CDR2 is FQGTGA. CDR3 nucleotide sequence: TGTGCCAGCAGCCTAAACCAGGGGGCGAAGACGCAGTATTTT. Translated: CASSLNQGAKTQYF.

This clonotype came up a few times. The V gene is TRBV12-3 or TRBV12-4, the J gene TRBJ1-2, with 9 positions matching TRBD1. This CDR3 has 13 amino acids. V shed 5 bases, J shed 8 bases, and the junction held 6 bases outside the gene matches. DNA of the CDR3: TGTGCCAGCAGTCGACAGGGGGTGGAGGGCTACACCTTC. It yields the protein CASSRQGVEGYTF.

This clonotype was counted a few times. This chain connects TRBV14 to TRBJ1-1, with a tentative D call TRBD1 (6 bases). Germline assignment: CDR1 SGHDN and CDR2 FVKESK. With 2 bases removed from V and 11 bases from J, the gap between germline ends came to 18 bases. The CDR3 is 14 amino acids. The DNA of the CDR3 is TGTGCCAGCAGCCAATCCGGGACACGACTAACCGCTTTCTTT. Encoded protein: CASSQSGTRLTAFF.

The chain uses TRBV7-9 and TRBJ1-4; D is ambiguous. CDR3 length: 16 amino acids. With 5 bases removed from V and 3 bases from J, the gap between germline ends came to 16 bases. Germline loops: CDR1 SEHNR, CDR2 FQNEAQ (reference sequence). The CDR3 nucleotides read TGTGCCAGCAGCAGGAGGAGGGTAGGAGCTAATGAAAAACTGTTTTTT. Protein sequence: CASSRRRVGANEKLFF. The whole variable domain, remainder taken from reference TRBV7-9 and TRBJ1-4, is DTGVSQNPRHKITKRGQNVTFRCDPISEHNRLYWYRQTLGQGPEFLTYFQNEAQLEKSRLLSDRFSAERPKGSFSTLEIQRTEQGDSAMYLCASSRRRVGANEKLFFGSGTQLSVL.

There are a few counts of this clonotype. The gene calls are TRBV20-1 and TRBJ2-3, with a weak D call TRBD2 (5 bases). The CDR3 runs 16 residues. V shed 7 bases and J shed 4 bases, with 24 bases lying between them. Per the germline V gene, CDR1 is DFQATT and CDR2 is SNEGSKA (reference sequence). The CDR3 here is CSGLTPLRVPSDTQYF. In nucleotides, the CDR3 is TGCAGTGGCCTGACCCCTTTGAGGGTCCCGTCAGATACGCAGTATTTT.

V gene TRBV9 combines with J gene TRBJ2-3; D might be TRBD1 or TRBD2, each matching 5 bases. CDR1 is SGDLS and CDR2 is YYNGEE in the germline V gene. V was trimmed by 2 bases and J by 2 bases, leaving 12 bases between them. This CDR3 region has 15 residues. CDR3 residues: CASSVGRGDTDTQYF. CDR3 coding DNA: TGTGCCAGCAGCGTGGGAAGAGGGGACACAGATACGCAGTATTTT.

The chain couples TRBV6-2 or TRBV6-3 to TRBJ2-2; D gene unclear. V lost 3 bases and J lost 0, with 11 bases in between. The V gene's germline CDR1 is MNHEY and CDR2 SVGEGT. The CDR3 spans 16 residues. The CDR3 sequence is CASSYSPLANTGELFF. CDR3 nucleotides: TGTGCCAGCAGTTATTCCCCCCTAGCGAACACCGGGGAGCTGTTTTTT.

In this sample, this clonotype turned up a few times. The CDR3 reads CAWTTGSAYEQYF. The CDR3 DNA follows: TGTGCCTGGACGACGGGGTCTGCCTACGAGCAGTACTTC. The chain joins TRBV30 to TRBJ2-7; D possibly corresponds to TRBD2 (5 bases). The germline V and J ends were trimmed by 4 bases and 2 bases, with 12 bases remaining between them. Germline V gene sequence: CDR1 GTSNPN, CDR2 SVGIG (reference sequence). This CDR3 is built from 13 residues.

This clonotype was recorded many times. The V call is TRBV7-9, the J call TRBJ1-4; D might be TRBD1 (5 bases). Germline assignment: CDR1 SEHNR and CDR2 FQNEAQ (reference sequence). V dropped 4 bases and J dropped 7 bases, with 10 bases sitting between them. The CDR3 has 13 amino acids. The CDR3 sequence: CASSSSGSEKLFF. CDR3 in DNA: TGTGCCAGCAGCTCCTCAGGGAGTGAAAAACTGTTTTTT.

This rearrangement joins TRBV7-9 to TRBJ2-5; no clear D. Looked up from germline, CDR1 is SEHNR and CDR2 is FQNEAQ (reference sequence). There are 14 residues in the CDR3. V was clipped by 3 bases and J by 4 bases, with 12 bases between them. CDR3: CASSFSGSRETQYF. CDR3 in DNA: TGTGCCAGCAGCTTCTCGGGCAGTCGAGAGACCCAGTACTTC.